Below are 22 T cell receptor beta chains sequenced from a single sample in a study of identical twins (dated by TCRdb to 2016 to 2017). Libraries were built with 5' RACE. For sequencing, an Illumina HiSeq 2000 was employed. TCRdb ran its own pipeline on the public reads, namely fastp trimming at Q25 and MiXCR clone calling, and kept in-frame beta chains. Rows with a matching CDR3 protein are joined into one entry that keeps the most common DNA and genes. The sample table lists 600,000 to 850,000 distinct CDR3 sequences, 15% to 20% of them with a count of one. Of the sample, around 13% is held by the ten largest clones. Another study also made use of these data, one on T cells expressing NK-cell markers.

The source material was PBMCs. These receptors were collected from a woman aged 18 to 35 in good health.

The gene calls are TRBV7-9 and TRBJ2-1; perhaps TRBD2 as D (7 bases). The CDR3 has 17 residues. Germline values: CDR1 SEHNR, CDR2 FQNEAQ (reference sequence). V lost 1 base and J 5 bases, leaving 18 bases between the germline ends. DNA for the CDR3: TGTGCCAGCAGCTTAGATAGGGGGGGCCGCAGGAACAATGAGCAGTTCTTC. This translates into CASSLDRGGRRNNEQFF. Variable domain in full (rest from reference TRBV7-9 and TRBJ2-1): DTGVSQNPRHKITKRGQNVTFRCDPISEHNRLYWYRQTLGQGPEFLTYFQNEAQLEKSRLLSDRFSAERPKGSFSTLEIQRTEQGDSAMYLCASSLDRGGRRNNEQFFGPGTRLTVL.

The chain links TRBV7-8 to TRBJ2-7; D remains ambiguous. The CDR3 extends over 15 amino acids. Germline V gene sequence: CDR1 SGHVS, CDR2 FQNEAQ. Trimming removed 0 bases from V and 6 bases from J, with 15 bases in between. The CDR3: CASSLARFSLSEQYF. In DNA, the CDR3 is TGTGCCAGCAGCTTAGCTAGGTTCTCACTTTCCGAGCAGTACTTC.

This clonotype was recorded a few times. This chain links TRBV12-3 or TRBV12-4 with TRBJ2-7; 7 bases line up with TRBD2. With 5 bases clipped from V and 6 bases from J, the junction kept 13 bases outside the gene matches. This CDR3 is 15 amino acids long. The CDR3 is CASSTRLAGYGEQYF. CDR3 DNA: TGTGCCAGCAGTACCCGACTAGCAGGTTACGGCGAGCAGTACTTC.

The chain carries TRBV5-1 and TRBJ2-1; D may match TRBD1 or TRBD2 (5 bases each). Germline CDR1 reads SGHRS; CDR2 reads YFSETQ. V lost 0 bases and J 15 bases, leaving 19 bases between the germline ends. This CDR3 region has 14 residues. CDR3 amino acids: CASSLGVRSGSPFF. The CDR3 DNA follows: TGCGCCAGCAGCTTGGGTGTGAGGTCAGGGAGCCCGTTCTTC.

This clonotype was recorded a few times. The CDR3 bases are TGTGCCACAGCTGATCGGGAGACCACCGGGGAGCTGTTTTTT. Protein: CATADRETTGELFF. J is TRBJ2-2 and V is TRBV6-1; possibly TRBD2 for D (6 bases). CDR1 and CDR2 (germline): MNHNS, SASEGT. Trimming took off 10 bases at V and 4 bases at J, with 16 bases between the two ends. The CDR3 sequence is 14 residues long.

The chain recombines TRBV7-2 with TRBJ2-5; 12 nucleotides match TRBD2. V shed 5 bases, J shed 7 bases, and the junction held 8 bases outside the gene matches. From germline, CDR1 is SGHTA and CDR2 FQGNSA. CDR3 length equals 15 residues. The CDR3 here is CASSPTSGSLGTQYF. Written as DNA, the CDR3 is TGTGCCAGCAGCCCGACTAGCGGGAGCCTCGGGACCCAGTACTTC. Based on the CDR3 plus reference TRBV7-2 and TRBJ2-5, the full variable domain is GAGVSQSPSNKVTEKGKDVELRCDPISGHTALYWYRQSLGQGLEFLIYFQGNSAPDKSGLPSDRFSAERTGGSVSTLTIQRTQQEDSAVYLCASSPTSGSLGTQYFGPGTRLLVL.

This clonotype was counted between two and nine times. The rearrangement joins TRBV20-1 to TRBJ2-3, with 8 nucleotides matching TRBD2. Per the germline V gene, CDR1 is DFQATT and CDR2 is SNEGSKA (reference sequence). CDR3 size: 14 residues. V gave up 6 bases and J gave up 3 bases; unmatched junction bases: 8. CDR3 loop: CSARRGEQTDTQYF. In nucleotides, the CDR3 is TGCAGTGCCCGGCGGGGGGAGCAGACAGATACGCAGTATTTT.

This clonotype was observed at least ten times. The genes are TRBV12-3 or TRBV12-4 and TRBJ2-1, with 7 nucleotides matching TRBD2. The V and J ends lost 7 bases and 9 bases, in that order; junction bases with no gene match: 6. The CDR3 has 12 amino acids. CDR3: CASNMGGSEQFF. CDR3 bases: TGTGCCAGCAACATGGGGGGGAGTGAGCAGTTCTTC.

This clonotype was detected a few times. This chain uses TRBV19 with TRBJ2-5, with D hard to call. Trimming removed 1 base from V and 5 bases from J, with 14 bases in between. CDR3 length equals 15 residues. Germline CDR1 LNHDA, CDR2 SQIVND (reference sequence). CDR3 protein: CASSIVGTSEETQYF. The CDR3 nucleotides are TGTGCCAGTAGTATAGTTGGTACTTCAGAGGAGACCCAGTACTTC. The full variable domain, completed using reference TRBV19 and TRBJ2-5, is DGGITQSPKYLFRKEGQNVTLSCEQNLNHDAMYWYRQDPGQGLRLIYYSQIVNDFQKGDIAEGYSVSREKKESFPLTVTSAQKNPTAFYLCASSIVGTSEETQYFGPGTRLLVL.

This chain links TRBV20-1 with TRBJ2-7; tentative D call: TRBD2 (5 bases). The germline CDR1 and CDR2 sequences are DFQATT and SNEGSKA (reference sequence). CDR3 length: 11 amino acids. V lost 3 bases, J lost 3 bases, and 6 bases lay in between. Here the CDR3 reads CSASEGYEQYF. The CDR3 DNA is TGCAGTGCTAGTGAGGGCTACGAGCAGTACTTC.

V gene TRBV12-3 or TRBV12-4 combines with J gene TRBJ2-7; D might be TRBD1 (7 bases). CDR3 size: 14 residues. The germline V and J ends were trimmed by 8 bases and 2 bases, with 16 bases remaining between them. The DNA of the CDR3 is TGTGCCAGCTCGCCCCAGGGGGGCCCCTACGAGCAGTACTTC. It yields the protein CASSPQGGPYEQYF.

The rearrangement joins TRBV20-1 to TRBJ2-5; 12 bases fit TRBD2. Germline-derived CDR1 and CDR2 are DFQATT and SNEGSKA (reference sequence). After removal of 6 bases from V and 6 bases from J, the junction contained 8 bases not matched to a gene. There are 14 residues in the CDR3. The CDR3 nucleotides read TGCAGTGCGGGCACTAGCGGGGGGAGTAAGACCCAGTACTTC. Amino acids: CSAGTSGGSKTQYF.

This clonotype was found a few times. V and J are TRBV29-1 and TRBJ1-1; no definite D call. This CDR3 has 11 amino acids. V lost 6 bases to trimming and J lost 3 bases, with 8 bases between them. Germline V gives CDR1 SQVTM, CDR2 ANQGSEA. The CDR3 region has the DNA TGCAGCGTCAACCGGTACACTGAAGCTTTCTTT. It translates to CSVNRYTEAFF.

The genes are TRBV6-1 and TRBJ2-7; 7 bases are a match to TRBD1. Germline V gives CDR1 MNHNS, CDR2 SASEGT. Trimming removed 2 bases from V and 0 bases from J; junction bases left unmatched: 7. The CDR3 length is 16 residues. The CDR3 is CASSEWGQMSSYEQYF. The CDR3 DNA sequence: TGTGCCAGCAGTGAATGGGGACAGATGAGCTCCTACGAGCAGTACTTC.

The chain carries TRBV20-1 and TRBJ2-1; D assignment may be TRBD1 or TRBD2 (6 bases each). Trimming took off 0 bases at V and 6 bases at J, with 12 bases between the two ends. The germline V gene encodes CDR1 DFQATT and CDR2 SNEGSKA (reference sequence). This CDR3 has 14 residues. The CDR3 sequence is CSARDSRGANEQFF. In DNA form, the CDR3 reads TGCAGTGCTAGAGATTCTAGGGGGGCCAATGAGCAGTTCTTC.

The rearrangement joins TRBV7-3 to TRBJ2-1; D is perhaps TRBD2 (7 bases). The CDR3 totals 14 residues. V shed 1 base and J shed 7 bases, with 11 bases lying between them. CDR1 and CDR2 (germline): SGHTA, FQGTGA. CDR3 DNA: TGTGCCAGCAGCTTAAAGGGGGGGAGGAATGAGCAGTTCTTC. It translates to CASSLKGGRNEQFF.

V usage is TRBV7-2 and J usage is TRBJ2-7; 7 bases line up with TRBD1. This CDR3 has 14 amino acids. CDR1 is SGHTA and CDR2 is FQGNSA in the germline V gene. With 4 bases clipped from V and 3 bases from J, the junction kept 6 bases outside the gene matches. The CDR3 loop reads CASSSWTGYYEQYF. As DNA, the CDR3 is TGTGCCAGCAGCTCTTGGACAGGATACTACGAGCAGTACTTC.

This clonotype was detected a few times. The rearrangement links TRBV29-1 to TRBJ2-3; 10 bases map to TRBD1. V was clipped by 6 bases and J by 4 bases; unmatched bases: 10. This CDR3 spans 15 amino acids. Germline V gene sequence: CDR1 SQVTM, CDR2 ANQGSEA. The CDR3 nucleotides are TGCAGCGTCTTTGGGACAGGGGTTGGGGCAGATACGCAGTATTTT. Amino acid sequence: CSVFGTGVGADTQYF.

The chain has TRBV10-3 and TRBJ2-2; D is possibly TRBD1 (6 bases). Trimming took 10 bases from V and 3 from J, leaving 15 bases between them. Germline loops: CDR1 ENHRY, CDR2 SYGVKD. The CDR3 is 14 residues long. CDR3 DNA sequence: TGTGCCACCGAGACAGGAGTTGACACCGGGGAGCTGTTTTTT. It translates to CATETGVDTGELFF.

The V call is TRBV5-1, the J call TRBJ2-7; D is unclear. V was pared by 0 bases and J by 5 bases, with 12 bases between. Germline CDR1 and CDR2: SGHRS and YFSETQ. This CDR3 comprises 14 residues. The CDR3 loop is CASSLDVGIHEQYF. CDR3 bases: TGCGCCAGCAGCTTGGATGTGGGTATCCACGAGCAGTACTTC.

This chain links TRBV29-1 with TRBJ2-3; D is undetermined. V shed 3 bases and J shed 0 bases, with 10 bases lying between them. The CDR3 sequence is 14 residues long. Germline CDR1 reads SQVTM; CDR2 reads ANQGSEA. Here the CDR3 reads CSVDSVASTDTQYF. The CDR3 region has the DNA TGCAGCGTTGATTCCGTAGCCAGCACAGATACGCAGTATTTT.

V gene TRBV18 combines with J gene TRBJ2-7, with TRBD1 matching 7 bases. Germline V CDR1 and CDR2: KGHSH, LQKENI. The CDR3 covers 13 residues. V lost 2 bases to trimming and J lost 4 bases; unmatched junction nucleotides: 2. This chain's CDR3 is CASSPTDRYEQYF. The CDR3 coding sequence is TGTGCCAGCTCACCAACGGACAGGTACGAGCAGTACTTC.